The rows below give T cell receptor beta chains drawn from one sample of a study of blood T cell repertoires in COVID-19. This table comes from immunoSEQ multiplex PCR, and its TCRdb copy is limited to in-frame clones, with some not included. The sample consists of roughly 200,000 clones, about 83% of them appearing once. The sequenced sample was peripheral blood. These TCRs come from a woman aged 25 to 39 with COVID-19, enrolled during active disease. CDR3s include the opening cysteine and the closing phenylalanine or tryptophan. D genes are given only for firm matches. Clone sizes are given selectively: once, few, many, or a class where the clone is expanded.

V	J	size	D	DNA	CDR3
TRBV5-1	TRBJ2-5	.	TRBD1	TGCGCCAGCAGCAATCCCCGGGACAGGGGTCGTCAAGAGACCCAGTACTTC	CASSNPRDRGRQETQYF
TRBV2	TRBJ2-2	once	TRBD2	TGTGCCATGTCCGGGACTAGCGGGAGTGCCGGGGAGCTGTTTTTT	CAMSGTSGSAGELFF
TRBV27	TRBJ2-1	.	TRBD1	TGTGCCAGCATGGCGGGACAGGGGACCTACAATGAGCAGTTCTTC	CASMAGQGTYNEQFF
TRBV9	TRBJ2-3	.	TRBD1	TGTGCCAGCAGCCCAGTCACAGGGGGTTTTAGGGATACGCAGTATTTT	CASSPVTGGFRDTQYF
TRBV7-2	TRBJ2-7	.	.	TGTGCCAGCAGCTTATCAGTACAGGACTACGAGCAGTACTTC	CASSLSVQDYEQYF
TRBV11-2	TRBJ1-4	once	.	TGTGCCAGCAGCTTAGGACTAAATGAAAAACTGTTTTTT	CASSLGLNEKLFF
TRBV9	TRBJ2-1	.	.	TGTGCCAGCAGCGTAGGTCAAAACACACGGAGTGAGCAGTTCTTC	CASSVGQNTRSEQFF
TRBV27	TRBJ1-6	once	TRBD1	TGTGCCAGCAGGGGTCGGGACAGAAATTCACCCCTCCACTTT	CASRGRDRNSPLHF
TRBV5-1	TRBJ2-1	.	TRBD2	TGCGCCAGCAGCCCCGGACTAGCGTCCCTCCCGGAGCAGTTCTTC	CASSPGLASLPEQFF
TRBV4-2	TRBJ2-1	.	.	TGTGCCAGCAGCCCTAGGGGCGTGACCTCCTACAATGAGCAGTTCTTC	CASSPRGVTSYNEQFF
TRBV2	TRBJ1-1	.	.	TGTGCCGGTAGACAGGAGCAGATCCACACTGAAGCTTTCTTT	CAGRQEQIHTEAFF
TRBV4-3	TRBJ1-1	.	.	TGCGCCAGCAGCTACCAGACAGAGAACACTGAAGCTTTCTTT	CASSYQTENTEAFF
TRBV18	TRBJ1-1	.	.	TGTGCCAGCTCACCCTCGACAGTCCTGGGCACTGAAGCTTTCTTT	CASSPSTVLGTEAFF
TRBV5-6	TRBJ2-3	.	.	TGTGCCAGCAGCGGGCTTATCACTGTTACAGATACGCAGTATTTT	CASSGLITVTDTQYF
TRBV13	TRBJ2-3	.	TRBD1	TGTGCCAGCAGCTTGAACCCTGGGACAGGATTTTCCACAGATACGCAGTATTTT	CASSLNPGTGFSTDTQYF
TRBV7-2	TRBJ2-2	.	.	TGTGCCAGCACCTTCCCGGTACTCCGAAACACCGGGGAGCTGTTTTTT	CASTFPVLRNTGELFF
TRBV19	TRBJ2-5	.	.	TGTGCCAGTAGTGTGGGGGCTTGGGAGACCCAGTACTTC	CASSVGAWETQYF
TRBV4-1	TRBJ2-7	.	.	TGCGCCAGCAGCCAAGGGCCAGAACAACTAGACGAGCAGTACTTC	CASSQGPEQLDEQYF
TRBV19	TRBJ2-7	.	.	TGTGCCAGTAGTATCGGAGGCGGACAGTCGGACGAGCAGTACTTC	CASSIGGGQSDEQYF
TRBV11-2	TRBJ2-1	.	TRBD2	TGTGCCAGCAGCTCCGGGACTAGCGGGGGGAATGAGCAGTTCTTC	CASSSGTSGGNEQFF
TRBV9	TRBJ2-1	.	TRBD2	TGTGCCAGCAGCGTTCGGGGGACTAGCTCCTACAATGAGCAGTTCTTC	CASSVRGTSSYNEQFF
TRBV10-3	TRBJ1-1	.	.	TGTGCCATCAGTGAGTCAAGAGGGTTGAACACTGAAGCTTTCTTT	CAISESRGLNTEAFF
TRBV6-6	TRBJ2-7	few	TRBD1	TGTGCCAGCAGTCCAGTTGACAGGGGGTCCTACGAGCAGTACTTC	CASSPVDRGSYEQYF
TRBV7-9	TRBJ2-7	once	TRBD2	TGTGCCAGCAGCTGGAATCTAGCGGGCGAGCAGTACTTC	CASSWNLAGEQYF
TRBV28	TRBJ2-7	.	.	TGTGCCAGCACCCCACAGCTGGCCTACGAGCAGTACTTC	CASTPQLAYEQYF
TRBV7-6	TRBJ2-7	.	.	TGTGCCAGCAGCCCGGGATTCGAGCAGTACTTC	CASSPGFEQYF
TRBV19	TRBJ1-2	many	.	TGTGCCAGTACCTACCTGTCGGCAGGGTACCGTTATGGCTACACCTTC	CASTYLSAGYRYGYTF
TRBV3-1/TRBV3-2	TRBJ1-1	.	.	TGTGCCAGCAGCCAAGTACGGGTGAACACTGAAGCTTTCTTT	CASSQVRVNTEAFF
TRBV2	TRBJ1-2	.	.	TGTGCCAGCAGGGGGATCTCACAGGGCTATGGCTACACCTTC	CASRGISQGYGYTF